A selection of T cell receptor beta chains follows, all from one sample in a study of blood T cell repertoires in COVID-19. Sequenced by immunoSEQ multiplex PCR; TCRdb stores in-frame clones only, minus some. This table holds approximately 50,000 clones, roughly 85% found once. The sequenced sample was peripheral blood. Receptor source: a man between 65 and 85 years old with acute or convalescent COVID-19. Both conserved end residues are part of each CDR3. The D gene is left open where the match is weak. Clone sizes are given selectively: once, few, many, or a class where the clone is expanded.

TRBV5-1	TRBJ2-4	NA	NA	TGCGCCAGCAGCTTTGTTGGGGCTAGTGGAAACATTCAGTACTTC	CASSFVGASGNIQYF
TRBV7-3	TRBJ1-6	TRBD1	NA	TGTGCCAGCAGCGTGGGACAGCCTGGCGATTCACCCCTCCACTTT	CASSVGQPGDSPLHF
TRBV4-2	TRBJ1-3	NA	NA	TGTGCCAGCAGCCAAGGGTTAAATCGACGGCCGCGGAACACCATATATTTT	CASSQGLNRRPRNTIYF
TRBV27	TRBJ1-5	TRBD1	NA	TGTGCCAGCAGTTCAATGTCAGGGGGCAGCCAGCCCCAGCATTTT	CASSSMSGGSQPQHF
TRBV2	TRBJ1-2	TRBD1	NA	TGTGCCGGTAGACAGGGGGCATTAGTTGGCTACACCTTC	CAGRQGALVGYTF
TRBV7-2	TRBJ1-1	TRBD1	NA	TGTGCCAGCAGCTCCACAGGGGTGGGCACTGAAGCTTTCTTT	CASSSTGVGTEAFF
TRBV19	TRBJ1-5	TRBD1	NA	TGTGCCAGTAGTATTTCCCAGGGGGTGGGTCGGCCCCAGCATTTT	CASSISQGVGRPQHF
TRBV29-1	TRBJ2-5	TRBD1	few	TGCAGCGTTCTACAGGGGTACCAAGAGACCCAGTACTTC	CSVLQGYQETQYF
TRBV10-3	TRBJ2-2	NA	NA	TGTGCCATCAGTGAGACCGGGGGACCCGGGGAGCTGTTTTTT	CAISETGGPGELFF
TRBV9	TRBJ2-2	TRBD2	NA	TGTGCCAGCAGCCCAGTAGCGGGGGCCAACACCGGGGAGCTGTTTTTT	CASSPVAGANTGELFF
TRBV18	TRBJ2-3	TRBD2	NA	TGTGCCAGCTCACCCCTTCGGTCTAGCGGGGGTAGCACAGATACGCAGTATTTT	CASSPLRSSGGSTDTQYF
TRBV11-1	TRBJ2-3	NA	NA	TGTGCCAGCGGCCCGTCAGGCCCGAATACGCAGTATTTT	CASGPSGPNTQYF
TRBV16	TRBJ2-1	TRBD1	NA	TGTGCCAGCAGCCAATTACAGGGGGAGTACAATGAGCAGTTCTTC	CASSQLQGEYNEQFF
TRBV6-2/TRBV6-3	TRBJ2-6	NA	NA	TGTGCCAGCAGTTACTCCCTTGGACAACTCCCTGGGGCCAACGTCCTGACTTTC	CASSYSLGQLPGANVLTF
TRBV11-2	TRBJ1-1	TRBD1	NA	TGTGCCAGCAGCCGGGACAGGGTGATGGGCACTGAAGCTTTCTTT	CASSRDRVMGTEAFF
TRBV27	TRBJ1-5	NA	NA	TGTGCCAGCAGTCCCCTCAATCAGCCCCAGCATTTT	CASSPLNQPQHF
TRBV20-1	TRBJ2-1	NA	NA	TGCAGTGCTAGGTTAGCCCAGATGCAGTTCTTC	CSARLAQMQFF
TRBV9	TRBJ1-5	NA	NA	TGTGCCAGCAGCGTAGGCGGAAATAGCAATCAGCCCCAGCATTTT	CASSVGGNSNQPQHF
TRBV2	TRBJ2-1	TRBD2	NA	TGTGCCAGCAAACGGGCTAGCGGGAACGGTGAGCAGTTCTTC	CASKRASGNGEQFF
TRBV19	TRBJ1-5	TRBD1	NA	TGTGCCAGTAGTATCTCTCGACAGGGGGTGGGTCAGCCCCAGCATTTT	CASSISRQGVGQPQHF
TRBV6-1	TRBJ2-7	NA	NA	TGTGCCAGCAGTGAAGCGCGCCTTTCCGAGCAGTACTTC	CASSEARLSEQYF
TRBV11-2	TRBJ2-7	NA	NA	TGTGCCAGCAGCTTACTAAGGAGCTCCTACGAGCAGTACTTC	CASSLLRSSYEQYF
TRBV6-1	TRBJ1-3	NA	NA	TGTGCCAGCAGTGAAGCTAGGAGGGCAAACACCATATATTTT	CASSEARRANTIYF
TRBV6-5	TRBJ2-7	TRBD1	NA	TGTGCCAGCTGGGGACAGGGGGCAAAAGAGCAGTACTTC	CASWGQGAKEQYF
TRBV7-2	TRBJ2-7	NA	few	TGTGCCAGCAGCTTATTTCTGCCGGGCGAGCAGTACTTC	CASSLFLPGEQYF
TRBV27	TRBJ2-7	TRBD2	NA	TGTGCCAGCAGTTTATCGCCTGGCCTAGCGGGCTACGAGCAGTACTTC	CASSLSPGLAGYEQYF
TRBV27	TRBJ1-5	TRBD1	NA	TGTGCCAGCAGTCCCCGGACAGGACGTGGGTCTCTGGGCAATCAGCCCCAGCATTTT	CASSPRTGRGSLGNQPQHF
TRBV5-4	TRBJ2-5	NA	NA	TGTGCCAGCAGACCTGACAACCAAGAGACCCAGTACTTC	CASRPDNQETQYF
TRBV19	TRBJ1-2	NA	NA	TGTGCCAGTAGAACCCGAGGGAGGGCTAACTATGGCTACACCTTC	CASRTRGRANYGYTF
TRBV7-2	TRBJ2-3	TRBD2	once	TGTGCCAGCAGCCTAAGACTAGCGGCTAGCACAGATACGCAGTATTTT	CASSLRLAASTDTQYF
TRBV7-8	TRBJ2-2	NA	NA	TGTGCCAGCAGCTTAGCGGGCAGGGGCACCGGGGAGCTGTTTTTT	CASSLAGRGTGELFF
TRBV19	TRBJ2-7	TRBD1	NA	TGTGCCAGTAATCAAGGACAGGCGAACTCCTACGAGCAGTACTTC	CASNQGQANSYEQYF
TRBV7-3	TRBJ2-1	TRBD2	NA	TGTGCCAGCAGCTTCGGCGGGAGGGCCGGGGGTGAGCAGTTCTTC	CASSFGGRAGGEQFF
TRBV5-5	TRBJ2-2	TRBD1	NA	TGTGCCAGCAGCCGGGACAGGGGGTATTCCGGGGAGCTGTTTTTT	CASSRDRGYSGELFF
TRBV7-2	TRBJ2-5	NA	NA	TGTGCCAGCAGCCCCCGACAGAGCCTAGAGACCCAGTACTTC	CASSPRQSLETQYF
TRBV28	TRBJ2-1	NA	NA	TGTGCCAGCAGTAGCCCCCGGGTCAGGGGTACTAATGAGCAGTTCTTC	CASSSPRVRGTNEQFF
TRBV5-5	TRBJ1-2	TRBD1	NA	TGTGCCAGCAGGGGAGGGGGACAGGGGTTCAGCCCTCCTAACTATGGCTACACCTTC	CASRGGGQGFSPPNYGYTF
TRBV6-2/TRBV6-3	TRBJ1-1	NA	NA	TGTGCCAGCAGTTACGGTGGCAATGAAGCTTTCTTT	CASSYGGNEAFF
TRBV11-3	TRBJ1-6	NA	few	TGTGCCAGCAGCCGAGAACAGGATTCACCCCTCCACTTT	CASSREQDSPLHF
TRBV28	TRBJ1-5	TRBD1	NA	TGTGCCAGCAGTAGTGGACAGGGAAATCAGCCCCAGCATTTT	CASSSGQGNQPQHF
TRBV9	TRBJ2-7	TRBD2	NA	TGTGCCAGCAGCGTACTAGCGACTAGCGGGGGTGAGCAGTACTTC	CASSVLATSGGEQYF
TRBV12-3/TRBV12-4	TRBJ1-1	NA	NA	TGTGCCAGCAGTCAGGGGTGGAACACTGAAGCTTTCTTT	CASSQGWNTEAFF
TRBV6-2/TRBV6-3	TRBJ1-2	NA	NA	TGTGCCAGCAGTCCAGGGGCGGCCTATGGCTACACCTTC	CASSPGAAYGYTF
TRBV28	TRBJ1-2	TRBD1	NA	TGTGCCAGCAGATCCGGACAGGGGGCCGGTGGCTACACCTTC	CASRSGQGAGGYTF
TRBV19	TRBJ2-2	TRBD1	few	TGTGCCAGTGTTACCCCGGGACAGGGGGTTATCGGGGAGCTGTTTTTT	CASVTPGQGVIGELFF
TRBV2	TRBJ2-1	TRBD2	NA	TGTGCCAGCAGCTCTGGGGTAGCGGGGGGGCAGGGTGAGCAGTTCTTC	CASSSGVAGGQGEQFF